Each of the 8 T cell receptor beta chains below was sequenced from the same sample in a study of cytomegalovirus exposure and HLA in healthy donors. The PCR used 60 Vbeta and 13 Jbeta primers. Sequencing used immunoSEQ multiplex PCR; TCRdb keeps in-frame clones, though not all of them. The sample has about 120,000 clones, around 76% seen once; the top ten hold around 12%. Sequenced input: PBMCs. Receptors originate from a middle-aged woman in good health and CMV-seropositive.

The chain couples TRBV25-1 to TRBJ1-2, with D unresolved. This CDR3 contains 14 residues. From germline, CDR1 is MGHDK and CDR2 SYGVNS. Trimming took off 0 bases at V and 3 bases at J, with 8 bases between the two ends. The CDR3 DNA sequence: TGTGCCAGCAGTGAATATACTTTCGACTATGGCTACACCTTC. Protein: CASSEYTFDYGYTF.

The chain recombines TRBV30 with TRBJ2-2; 11 positions match TRBD2. After removal of 8 bases from V and 9 bases from J, the junction contained 14 bases not matched to a gene. CDR1 and CDR2 from the germline V gene are GTSNPN and SVGIG (reference sequence). CDR3 size: 15 residues. As DNA, the CDR3 is TGTGCCACCGGGGGTAGCGGGGGGGCCGTCCGGGAGCTGTTTTTT. Protein sequence: CATGGSGGAVRELFF. Drawing the rest from reference TRBV30 and TRBJ2-2, the complete variable domain is SQTIHQWPATLVQPVGSPLSLECTVEGTSNPNLYWYRQAAGRGLQLLFYSVGIGQISSEVPQNLSASRPQDRQFILSSKKLLLSDSGFYLCATGGSGGAVRELFFGEGSRLTVL.

The V and J genes are TRBV7-2 and TRBJ1-1; TRBD1 agrees at 11 bases. The CDR3 runs 17 residues. V dropped 5 bases and J dropped 6; count of bases not matched to a gene: 14. Germline V gene data show CDR1 as SGHTA and CDR2 as FQGNSA. CDR3 bases: TGTGCCAGCAGCCCCCACCGGGACAGGGGGAGGATTTCTGAAGCTTTCTTT. It yields the protein CASSPHRDRGRISEAFF.

The chain links TRBV18 to TRBJ1-1; D possibly corresponds to TRBD1 (6 bases). The germline V gene has CDR1 KGHSH and CDR2 LQKENI. CDR3 length: 13 residues. Trimming cost V 6 bases and J 1 base, with 9 bases left between them. Here the CDR3 DNA reads TGTGCCAGCTCTGCAGGGGAGAACACTGAAGCTTTCTTT. Encoded protein: CASSAGENTEAFF.

This sequence joins TRBV5-6 and TRBJ1-4, with no clear D. The CDR3 has 13 amino acids. V was trimmed by 0 bases and J by 8 bases, leaving 8 bases between them. The V gene's germline CDR1 is SGHDT and CDR2 YYEEEE. The CDR3 nucleotides are TGTGCCAGCAGCTTGGGGGTGGAGGAAAAACTGTTTTTT. It codes for CASSLGVEEKLFF.

This clone occurred a few times. The chain combines TRBV27 with TRBJ1-6, with a weak D call TRBD1 (6 bases). The CDR3 spans 16 residues. CDR1 and CDR2 (germline): MNHEY, SMNVEV (reference sequence). V gave up 6 bases and J gave up 0 bases, with 12 bases separating them. The CDR3 spells CASRGALLSYNSPLHF. Written as DNA, the CDR3 is TGTGCCAGCAGGGGGGCCCTGCTCTCCTATAATTCACCCCTCCACTTT.

The chain has TRBV6-5 and TRBJ2-7, with TRBD1 matching over 9 bases. Per the germline V gene, CDR1 is MNHEY and CDR2 is SVGAGI. The CDR3 covers 13 residues. V shed 7 bases and J 5 bases; nucleotides not matched to a gene: 6. CDR3 sequence (DNA): TGTGCCAGCACCAGACAGGGGGGCAACGAGCAGTACTTC. Translated: CASTRQGGNEQYF.

The rearrangement joins TRBV19 to TRBJ2-7, with 9 bases lining up with TRBD1. Germline CDR1 reads LNHDA; CDR2 reads SQIVND (reference sequence). CDR3 size: 16 residues. The V segment lost 3 bases and the J segment 4 bases; nucleotides outside the gene matches: 10. The CDR3 DNA follows: TGTGCCAGTAGTATGGAGGGGACAGGGTCAAGGTACGAGCAGTACTTC. It is translated as CASSMEGTGSRYEQYF.